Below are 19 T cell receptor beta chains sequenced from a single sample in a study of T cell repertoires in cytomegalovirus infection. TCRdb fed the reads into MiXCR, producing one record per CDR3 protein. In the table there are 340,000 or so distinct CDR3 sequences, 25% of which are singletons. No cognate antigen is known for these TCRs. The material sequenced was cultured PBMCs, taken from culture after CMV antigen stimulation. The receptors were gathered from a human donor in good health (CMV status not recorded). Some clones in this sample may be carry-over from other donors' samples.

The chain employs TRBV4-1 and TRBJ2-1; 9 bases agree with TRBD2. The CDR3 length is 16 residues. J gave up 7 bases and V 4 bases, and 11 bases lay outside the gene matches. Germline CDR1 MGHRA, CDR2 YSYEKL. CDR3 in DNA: TGCGCCAGCAGCCGCAAACTAGCGGGCATGGTTAATGAGCAGTTCTTC. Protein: CASSRKLAGMVNEQFF.

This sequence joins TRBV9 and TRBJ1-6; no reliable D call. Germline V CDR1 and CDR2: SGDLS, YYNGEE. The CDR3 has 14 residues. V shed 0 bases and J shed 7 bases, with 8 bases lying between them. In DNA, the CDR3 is TGTGCCAGCAGCGTAGTGCCCACAAATTCACCCCTCCACTTT. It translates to CASSVVPTNSPLHF.

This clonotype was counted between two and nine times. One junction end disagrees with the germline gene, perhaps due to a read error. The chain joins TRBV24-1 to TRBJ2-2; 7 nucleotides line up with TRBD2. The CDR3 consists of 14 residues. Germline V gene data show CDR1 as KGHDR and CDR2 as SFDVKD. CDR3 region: CATMAGVGTGELFF. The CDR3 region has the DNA TGTGCGACCATGGCGGGAGTAGGCACCGGGGAGCTGTTTTTT.

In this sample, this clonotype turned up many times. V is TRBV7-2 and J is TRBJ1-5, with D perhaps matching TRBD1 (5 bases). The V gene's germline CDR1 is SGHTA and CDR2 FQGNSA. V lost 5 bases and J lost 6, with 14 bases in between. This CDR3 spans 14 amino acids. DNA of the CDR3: TGTGCCAGCAGCGACGGGATGGGGCTTCAGCCCCAGCATTTT. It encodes CASSDGMGLQPQHF. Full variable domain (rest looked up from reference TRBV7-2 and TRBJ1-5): GAGVSQSPSNKVTEKGKDVELRCDPISGHTALYWYRQSLGQGLEFLIYFQGNSAPDKSGLPSDRFSAERTGGSVSTLTIQRTQQEDSAVYLCASSDGMGLQPQHFGDGTRLSIL.

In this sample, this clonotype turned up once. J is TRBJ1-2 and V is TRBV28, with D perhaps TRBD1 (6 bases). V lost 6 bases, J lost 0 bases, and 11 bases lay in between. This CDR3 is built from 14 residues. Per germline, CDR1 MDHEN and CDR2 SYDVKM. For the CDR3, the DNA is TGTGCCAGCAGGGACAGCTACACTAACTATGGCTACACCTTC. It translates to CASRDSYTNYGYTF.

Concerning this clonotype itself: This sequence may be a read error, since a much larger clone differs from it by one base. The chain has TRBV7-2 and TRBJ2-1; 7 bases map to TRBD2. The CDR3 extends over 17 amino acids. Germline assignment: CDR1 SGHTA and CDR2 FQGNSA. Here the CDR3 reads CASSIASASGNFNEQFF. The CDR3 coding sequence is TGTGCCAGCAGCATAGCCTCGGCTAGCGGAAATTTCAATGAGCAGTTCTTC.

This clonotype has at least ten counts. The CDR3 region is CASSPRTGEQYF. The CDR3 DNA reads as TGTGCCAGTAGTCCAAGGACAGGCGAGCAGTACTTC. The V gene is TRBV19, the J gene TRBJ2-7; 7 bases map to TRBD1. V dropped 5 bases and J dropped 6; count of bases not matched to a gene: 4. CDR1 is LNHDA and CDR2 is SQIVND in the germline V gene (reference sequence). This CDR3 is 12 amino acids long.

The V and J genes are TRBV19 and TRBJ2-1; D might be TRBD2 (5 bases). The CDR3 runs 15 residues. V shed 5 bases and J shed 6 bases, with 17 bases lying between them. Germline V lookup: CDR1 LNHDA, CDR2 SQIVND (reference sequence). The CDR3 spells CASSFSDPWINEQFF. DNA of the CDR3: TGTGCCAGTAGTTTTAGCGACCCATGGATCAATGAGCAGTTCTTC.

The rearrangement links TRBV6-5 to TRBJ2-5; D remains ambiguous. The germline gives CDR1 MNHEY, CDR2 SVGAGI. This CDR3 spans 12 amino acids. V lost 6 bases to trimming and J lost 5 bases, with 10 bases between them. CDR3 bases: TGTGCCAGCAGGCATACTGTGGAGACCCAGTACTTC. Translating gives CASRHTVETQYF.

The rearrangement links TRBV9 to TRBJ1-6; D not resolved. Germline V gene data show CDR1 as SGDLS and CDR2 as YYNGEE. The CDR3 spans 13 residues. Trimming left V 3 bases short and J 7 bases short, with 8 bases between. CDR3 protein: CASSGLGNSPLHF. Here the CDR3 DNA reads TGTGCCAGCAGCGGATTAGGGAATTCACCCCTCCACTTT.

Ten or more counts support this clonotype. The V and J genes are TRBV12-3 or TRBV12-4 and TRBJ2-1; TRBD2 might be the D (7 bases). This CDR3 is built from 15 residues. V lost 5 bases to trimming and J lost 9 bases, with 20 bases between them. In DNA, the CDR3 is TGTGCCAGCAGTGACCGGGGGGCAGGTGGGGCTGAGCAGTTCTTC. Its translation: CASSDRGAGGAEQFF.

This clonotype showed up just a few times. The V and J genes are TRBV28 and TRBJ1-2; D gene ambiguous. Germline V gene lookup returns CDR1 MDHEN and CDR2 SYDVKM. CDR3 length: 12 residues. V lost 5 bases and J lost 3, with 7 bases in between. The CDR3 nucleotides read TGTGCCAGCAGTCGGTCGTACTATGGCTACACCTTC. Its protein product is CASSRSYYGYTF.

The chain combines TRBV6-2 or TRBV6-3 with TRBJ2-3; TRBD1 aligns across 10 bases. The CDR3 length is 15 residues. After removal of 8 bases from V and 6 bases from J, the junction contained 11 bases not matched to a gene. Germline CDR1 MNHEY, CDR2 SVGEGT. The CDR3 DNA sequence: TGTGCCAGCCGGGACAGGGGCCCCTCTTTGGATACGCAGTATTTT. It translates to CASRDRGPSLDTQYF.

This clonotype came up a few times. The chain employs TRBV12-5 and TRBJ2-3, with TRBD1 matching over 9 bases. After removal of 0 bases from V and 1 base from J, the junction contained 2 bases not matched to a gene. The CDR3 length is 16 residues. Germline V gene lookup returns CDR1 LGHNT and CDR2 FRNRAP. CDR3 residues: CASGLVQGAGTDTQYF. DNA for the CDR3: TGTGCTAGTGGTTTGGTACAGGGGGCCGGCACAGATACGCAGTATTTT.

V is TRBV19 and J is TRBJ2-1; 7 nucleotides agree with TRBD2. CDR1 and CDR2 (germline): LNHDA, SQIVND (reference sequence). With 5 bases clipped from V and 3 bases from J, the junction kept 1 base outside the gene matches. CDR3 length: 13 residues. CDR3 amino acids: CASSAGVYNEQFF. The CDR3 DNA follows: TGTGCCAGTAGTGCGGGGGTCTACAATGAGCAGTTCTTC.

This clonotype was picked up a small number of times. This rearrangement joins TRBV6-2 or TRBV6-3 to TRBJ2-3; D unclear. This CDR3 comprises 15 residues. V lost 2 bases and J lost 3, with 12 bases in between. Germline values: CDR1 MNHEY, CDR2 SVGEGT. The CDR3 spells CASSYGDDSTDTQYF. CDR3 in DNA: TGTGCCAGCAGTTACGGGGATGACTCAACAGATACGCAGTATTTT.

The DNA of the CDR3 is TGTGCCAGCAGCCATATTTGGAGGAACACTGAAGCTTTCTTT. Translation gives CASSHIWRNTEAFF. The chain carries TRBV14 and TRBJ1-1; D uncertain. The V end was cut by 3 bases, the J end by 1 base, with 9 bases between. Germline V gives CDR1 SGHDN, CDR2 FVKESK. The CDR3 is 14 amino acids. The full variable domain, rest sourced from reference TRBV14 and TRBJ1-1, is EAGVTQFPSHSVIEKGQTVTLRCDPISGHDNLYWYRRVMGKEIKFLLHFVKESKQDESGMPNNRFLAERTGGTYSTLKVQPAELEDSGVYFCASSHIWRNTEAFFGQGTRLTVV.

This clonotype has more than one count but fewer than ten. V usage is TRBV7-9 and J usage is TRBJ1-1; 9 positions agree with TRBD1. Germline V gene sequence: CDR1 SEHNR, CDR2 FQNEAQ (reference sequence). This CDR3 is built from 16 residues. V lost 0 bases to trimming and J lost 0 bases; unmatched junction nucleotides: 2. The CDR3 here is CASSLADRGMNTEAFF. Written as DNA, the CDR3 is TGTGCCAGCAGCTTAGCAGACAGGGGGATGAACACTGAAGCTTTCTTT.

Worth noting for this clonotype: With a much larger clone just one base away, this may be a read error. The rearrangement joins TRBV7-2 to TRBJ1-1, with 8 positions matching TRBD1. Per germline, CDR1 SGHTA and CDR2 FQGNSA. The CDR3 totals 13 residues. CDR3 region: CASIRDRNTDAFF. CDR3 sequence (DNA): TGTGCCTCGATAAGGGACAGGAACACTGATGCTTTCTTT.